This T cell receptor (beta chain) comes out of a study of CD4 T cells in relation to SARS-CoV-2 and coronaviruses. Turning to the study itself: Controls used an HIV-1 Nef peptide pool or no peptide.

The unexposed donors gave CD4+ T cells in about 2011-2019, prior to COVID-19. The cells were cultured for over eight days before CD4+ T cells were isolated. Unexposed-donor CD4+ T cells were probed with SARS-CoV-2 S/N and four cold-coronavirus spikes, cells permitting. Findings and limits, study-wide: Pre-pandemic and post-infection samples never came from the same donor. This crossreactivity analysis covered spike protein alone, no other viral proteins.

Only in-frame clones appear in the TCRdb table, and some are missing; sequencing was by immunoSEQ multiplex PCR. Altogether about 29,000 clones are present, roughly four fifths being singletons, with the ten largest covering 20%. This clone was seen a few times. Its antigen is as yet unknown. This CDR3 contains 14 residues. CDR1 and CDR2 from the germline V gene are SEHNR and FQNEAQ (reference sequence). Trimming took off 4 bases at V and 7 bases at J, with 17 bases between the two ends. The chain links TRBV7-9 to TRBJ2-7; possibly TRBD1 for D (6 bases). This TCR came from a human donor in good health. The sequenced material came from CD4+ T cells from PBMCs, cultured in vitro. CDR3 sequence reads: CASSSTGVTKEQYF. The CDR3 DNA follows: TGTGCCAGCAGCTCGACAGGCGTTACCAAAGAGCAGTACTTC.